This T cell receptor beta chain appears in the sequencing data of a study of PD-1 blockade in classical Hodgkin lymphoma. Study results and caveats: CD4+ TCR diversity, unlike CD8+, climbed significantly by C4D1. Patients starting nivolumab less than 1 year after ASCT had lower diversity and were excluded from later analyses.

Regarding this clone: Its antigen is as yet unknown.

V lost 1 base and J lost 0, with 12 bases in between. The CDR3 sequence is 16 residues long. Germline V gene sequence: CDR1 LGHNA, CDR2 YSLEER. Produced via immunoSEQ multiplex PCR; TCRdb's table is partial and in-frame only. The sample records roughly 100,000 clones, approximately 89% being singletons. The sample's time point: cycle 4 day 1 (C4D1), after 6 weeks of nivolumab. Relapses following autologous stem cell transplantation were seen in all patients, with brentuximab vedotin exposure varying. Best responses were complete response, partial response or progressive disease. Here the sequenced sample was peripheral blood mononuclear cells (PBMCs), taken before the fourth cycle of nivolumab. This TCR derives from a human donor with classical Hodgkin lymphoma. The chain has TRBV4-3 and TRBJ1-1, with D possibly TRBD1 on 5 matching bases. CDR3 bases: TGCGCCAGCAGCCAAGCAAAGGGGATTATGAACACTGAAGCTTTCTTT. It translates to CASSQAKGIMNTEAFF.